Presented here are 2 T cell receptor beta chains from one specimen sequenced in a study of cytomegalovirus exposure and HLA in healthy donors. This PCR relied on a set of 60 Vbeta primers and 13 Jbeta primers. The data were produced by immunoSEQ multiplex PCR, yet TCRdb's version contains in-frame clones alone and is incomplete. Of about 110,000 clones listed, approximately 81% are singletons. The sample taken for sequencing was PBMCs. The receptors originated from a young woman in good health and CMV-seropositive.

This chain links TRBV29-1 with TRBJ1-2, with D perhaps TRBD1 (5 bases). The CDR3 covers 11 residues. V was pared by 3 bases and J by 14 bases, with 16 bases between. CDR1 is SQVTM and CDR2 is ANQGSEA in the germline V gene. CDR3: CSVEGYRGTTF. As DNA, the CDR3 is TGCAGCGTTGAGGGTTATAGGGGCACTACCTTC.

The chain recombines TRBV25-1 with TRBJ1-2, with 8 bases aligning to TRBD1. This CDR3 region has 12 residues. With V trimmed by 6 bases and J by 5 bases, 2 bases remained unmatched. Germline CDR1 MGHDK, CDR2 SYGVNS. The DNA for the CDR3 is TGTGCCAGCAGCCGGACAGGGTATGGCTACACCTTC. Residues: CASSRTGYGYTF.